The 27 T cell receptor beta chains reported below all come from one sample, sequenced in a study of a mutant IDH1 vaccine in newly diagnosed glioma (dated by TCRdb to about 2021). In the paper's terms, the time point label means: week 35, safety follow-up. A 20-mer mutant IDH1 peptide at 300 micrograms in Montanide made up each vaccine dose, which was injected subcutaneously together with topical imiquimod. Library preparation was by the immunoSEQ multiplex PCR assay. TCRdb took over this immuneACCESS table, retaining in-frame rearrangements with V and J assigned. Such tables are incomplete; in checked studies, under half of the missing clones stem from an unresolved V gene, and the remainder is unexplained. The sample table holds about 44,000 clones, of which 81% were seen once. Roughly 5% of the sample comes from the top ten. For these TCRs, the target antigens are not known. The source was PBMCs, collected from a glioma patient whose treatment included an IDH1 peptide vaccine. The receptors were sampled from a middle-aged woman with glioma. Some clones in this sample may be carry-over from other donors' samples.

The chain has TRBV2 and TRBJ2-7; 14 nucleotides match TRBD2. CDR1 is SNHLY and CDR2 is FYNNEI in the germline V gene. V was pared by 5 bases and J by 4 bases, with 7 bases of the junction left unmatched. This CDR3 comprises 16 residues. CDR3: CASSPTSGGARYEQYF. The CDR3 coding sequence is TGTGCCAGCAGTCCGACTAGCGGGGGGGCCAGATACGAGCAGTACTTC.

This clone was detected only once. This chain connects TRBV7-7 to TRBJ2-2; weak D call: TRBD1 (6 bases). Per germline, CDR1 SSHAT and CDR2 FNYEAQ (reference sequence). The CDR3 consists of 14 residues. The CDR3: CASAATGLTGELFF. CDR3 DNA sequence: TGTGCTAGCGCAGCGACAGGCCTAACCGGGGAGCTGTTTTTT. The complete variable domain, with remaining parts taken from reference TRBV7-7 and TRBJ2-2, reads GAGVSQSPRYKVTKRGQDVTLRCDPISSHATLYWYQQALGQGPEFLTYFNYEAQPDKSGLPSDRFSAERPEGSISTLTIQRTEQRDSAMYRCASAATGLTGELFFGEGSRLTVL.

This sequence joins TRBV5-1 and TRBJ1-1, with D uncertain. CDR3 length: 15 residues. Germline V CDR1 and CDR2: SGHRS, YFSETQ. V lost 4 bases and J lost 4, with 17 bases in between. CDR3 nucleotide sequence: TGCGCCAGCAGCCCAGACGCCGGCCACTCCACTGAAGCTTTCTTT. It codes for CASSPDAGHSTEAFF.

The gene calls are TRBV7-2 and TRBJ2-7; tentative D call: TRBD1 (6 bases). This CDR3 contains 15 residues. CDR1 and CDR2 from the germline V gene are SGHTA and FQGNSA. Trimming cost V 5 bases and J 4 bases, with 18 bases left between them. The CDR3 here is CASSASRGTGYEQYF. The CDR3 DNA follows: TGTGCCAGCAGCGCTAGTAGGGGGACGGGGTACGAGCAGTACTTC.

This chain uses TRBV19 with TRBJ1-1, with 9 bases matching TRBD1. The CDR3 has 14 amino acids. The germline CDR1 and CDR2 sequences are LNHDA and SQIVND (reference sequence). V shed 3 bases, J shed 5 bases, and the junction held 4 bases outside the gene matches. The CDR3 DNA is TGTGCCAGTAGTATGGGACAGGGACGTACTGAAGCTTTCTTT. Translation: CASSMGQGRTEAFF.

This chain uses TRBV7-9 with TRBJ1-4; tentatively, D is TRBD1 (5 bases). Trimming removed 9 bases at V and 5 bases at J, with 19 bases between. The length of the CDR3 is 15 residues. Germline V gives CDR1 SEHNR, CDR2 FQNEAQ (reference sequence). The CDR3 nucleotides are TGTGCCAGTAGTGAGGGGAGGGCTTTGAATGAAAAACTGTTTTTT. This sequence encodes CASSEGRALNEKLFF. Full variable domain (rest looked up from reference TRBV7-9 and TRBJ1-4): DTGVSQNPRHKITKRGQNVTFRCDPISEHNRLYWYRQTLGQGPEFLTYFQNEAQLEKSRLLSDRFSAERPKGSFSTLEIQRTEQGDSAMYLCASSEGRALNEKLFFGSGTQLSVL.

The J gene is TRBJ2-1, the V gene TRBV19, with 11 bases identical to TRBD2. The CDR3 is 18 residues long. Germline V gives CDR1 LNHDA, CDR2 SQIVND (reference sequence). Germline trimming cut 5 bases from V and 8 bases from J; bases unmatched to any gene: 17. The CDR3, as DNA: TGTGCCAGTAGTTCGCGATCCTCTCTAGCGGGAGGAGGCGATGAGCAGTTCTTC. Translated, it gives CASSSRSSLAGGGDEQFF.

CDR3 nucleotide sequence: TGTGCCAGCAGCTACCGAGGGGGCCCTCAGCCCCAGCATTTT. Its protein product is CASSYRGGPQPQHF. The chain employs TRBV7-2 and TRBJ1-5; 7 bases match TRBD1. After removal of 4 bases from V and 6 bases from J, the junction contained 6 bases not matched to a gene. The CDR3 totals 14 residues. The germline gives CDR1 SGHTA, CDR2 FQGNSA.

The rearrangement links TRBV19 to TRBJ1-1; D unclear. V was cut by 4 bases and J by 0 bases, with 9 bases left in between. The V gene's germline CDR1 is LNHDA and CDR2 SQIVND (reference sequence). The CDR3 has 14 residues. This CDR3 is CASSRVLMNTEAFF. The CDR3 DNA reads TGTGCCAGTAGTAGGGTCTTAATGAACACTGAAGCTTTCTTT.

The chain carries TRBV18 and TRBJ2-7, with 9 bases fitting TRBD1. The CDR3 sequence is 16 residues long. Germline CDR1 reads KGHSH; CDR2 reads LQKENI. V was pared by 4 bases and J by 7 bases, with 14 bases of the junction left unmatched. The CDR3 region has the DNA TGTGCCAGCTCACGAGCGTCTGGGACAGGGACGGGGGAGCAGTACTTC. Amino acid sequence: CASSRASGTGTGEQYF.

This clone has a single count. The chain couples TRBV5-1 to TRBJ2-7, with D perhaps TRBD1 (5 bases). The CDR3 runs to 16 residues. Germline V CDR1 and CDR2: SGHRS, YFSETQ. V lost 3 bases and J 0 bases, leaving 16 bases between the germline ends. The CDR3: CASSSRSGPSSYEQYF. Written as DNA, the CDR3 is TGCGCCAGCAGCTCCAGGTCAGGGCCCTCCTCCTACGAGCAGTACTTC.

The chain couples TRBV2 to TRBJ2-5; 7 positions agree with TRBD1. V gave up 9 bases and J gave up 1 base; unmatched junction bases: 8. Germline V gene data show CDR1 as SNHLY and CDR2 as FYNNEI. The CDR3 spans 14 residues. In DNA form, the CDR3 reads TGTGCCAGTGAGGGGAGACAGGGCCAAGAGACCCAGTACTTC. Translation: CASEGRQGQETQYF.

This chain joins TRBV6-5 and TRBJ1-3, with no clear D. V lost 8 bases and J lost 0, with 11 bases in between. The CDR3 runs 14 residues. CDR1 and CDR2 (germline): MNHEY, SVGAGI. The CDR3, as DNA: TGTGCCAGCTCCGCCGGCATCTCTGGAAACACCATATATTTT. Protein sequence: CASSAGISGNTIYF.

V usage is TRBV4-2 and J usage is TRBJ2-1; TRBD1 matches 10 bases. V lost 5 bases and J lost 7; bases outside the gene matches: 8. The CDR3 has 15 residues. CDR1 and CDR2 (germline): LGHNA, YNFKEQ. CDR3 in DNA: TGTGCCAGCAGCTCGGGACAGGGGAGTTGGAATGAGCAGTTCTTC. Protein: CASSSGQGSWNEQFF.

The J gene is TRBJ2-7, the V gene TRBV4-2, with 7 bases identical to TRBD1. The CDR3 covers 16 residues. V gave up 1 base and J gave up 3 bases; unmatched junction bases: 9. Looked up from germline, CDR1 is LGHNA and CDR2 is YNFKEQ. CDR3 DNA sequence: TGTGCCAGCAGCCAAGCGGTCTCGGACAGGAGCTACGAGCAGTACTTC. Amino acids: CASSQAVSDRSYEQYF.

This chain links TRBV10-3 with TRBJ2-7, with 7 nucleotides matching TRBD1. The germline gives CDR1 ENHRY, CDR2 SYGVKD. This CDR3 comprises 20 residues. V lost 0 bases and J lost 0; bases outside the gene matches: 17. As DNA, the CDR3 is TGTGCCATCAGTGAGTCTCCCTATCAAACAGGGGCCCTAAGCTCCTACGAGCAGTACTTC. The encoded protein is CAISESPYQTGALSSYEQYF.

V gene TRBV10-3 combines with J gene TRBJ2-1; 11 bases agree with TRBD2. The V gene's germline CDR1 is ENHRY and CDR2 SYGVKD. The CDR3 runs to 16 residues. V lost 3 bases, J lost 8 bases, and 9 bases stayed unmatched. The CDR3 here is CAISEPTSGTSDEQFF. CDR3 nucleotide sequence: TGTGCCATCAGTGAACCGACTAGCGGGACATCGGATGAGCAGTTCTTC.

This sequence joins TRBV4-3 and TRBJ2-5; the D call may be TRBD1 or TRBD2 (5 bases each). The V end lost 1 base, the J end lost 1 base, and 13 bases lay between the germline ends. The CDR3 has 16 amino acids. Per germline, CDR1 LGHNA and CDR2 YSLEER. Here the CDR3 DNA reads TGCGCCAGCAGCCAAGTTCGTGGGACCCCCCAAGAGACCCAGTACTTC. This gives the protein CASSQVRGTPQETQYF.

This chain links TRBV6-5 with TRBJ2-7; possibly TRBD2 for D (6 bases). Trimming took 0 bases from V and 4 from J, leaving 13 bases between them. The CDR3 totals 15 residues. CDR1 and CDR2 from the germline V gene are MNHEY and SVGAGI. The CDR3 region is CASSYSPYSGYEQYF. Here the CDR3 DNA reads TGTGCCAGCAGTTACTCTCCGTATAGCGGATACGAGCAGTACTTC.

The genes are TRBV7-9 and TRBJ2-4; TRBD1 or TRBD2 may be the D gene (7 bases each). From germline, CDR1 is SEHNR and CDR2 FQNEAQ (reference sequence). With 5 bases removed from V and 8 bases from J, the gap between germline ends came to 19 bases. The CDR3 runs 15 residues. The CDR3 nucleotides read TGTGCCAGCAGCCCAGGGGGGGCGGGTCAGGACATTCAGTACTTC. As protein: CASSPGGAGQDIQYF.

This chain links TRBV4-1 with TRBJ2-5, with D perhaps being TRBD1 or TRBD2 (5 bases each). The CDR3 runs 14 residues. V was shortened by 8 bases and J by 5 bases, with 18 bases between the two germline ends. The germline CDR1 and CDR2 sequences are MGHRA and YSYEKL. In nucleotides, the CDR3 is TGCGCCAGCCCGAAGGGACGGCCCGGTGAGACCCAGTACTTC. Its translation is CASPKGRPGETQYF.

In its sample, this clone was seen a few times. The chain uses TRBV7-3 and TRBJ2-2; 7 bases are shared with TRBD2. The ends lost 5 bases at V and 6 bases at J; junction bases unmatched: 9. This CDR3 has 15 amino acids. CDR1 SGHTA and CDR2 FQGTGA come from the germline V gene. The CDR3 here is CASSPTGGGSGELFF. For the CDR3, the DNA is TGTGCCAGCAGCCCCACGGGGGGAGGGTCCGGGGAGCTGTTTTTT.

The gene calls are TRBV4-3 and TRBJ2-7, with TRBD2 as a possible D gene (6 bases). Germline values: CDR1 LGHNA, CDR2 YSLEER. Trimming left V 3 bases short and J 4 bases short, with 13 bases between. The CDR3 is 14 amino acids. The CDR3 spells CASSHALAPYEQYF. The CDR3, as DNA: TGCGCCAGCAGCCATGCCCTAGCGCCGTACGAGCAGTACTTC.

The rearrangement uses TRBV5-1 and TRBJ1-1; D call uncertain. This CDR3 spans 14 amino acids. Looked up from germline, CDR1 is SGHRS and CDR2 is YFSETQ. With 5 bases removed from V and 0 bases from J, the gap between germline ends came to 11 bases. CDR3 loop: CASRGLVMNTEAFF. CDR3 nucleotides: TGCGCCAGCAGAGGGTTAGTCATGAACACTGAAGCTTTCTTT.

This clone has just a few counts. This chain connects TRBV13 to TRBJ1-1; TRBD1 is a possible D gene (5 bases). This CDR3 has 15 residues. In germline, CDR1 is PRHDT, CDR2 FYEKMQ (reference sequence). Trimming stripped 6 bases from V and 0 bases from J, with 14 bases between. DNA of the CDR3: TGTGCCAGCAGTCAAGTCTGGGGCATGAACACTGAAGCTTTCTTT. This codes for CASSQVWGMNTEAFF.

The chain employs TRBV5-4 and TRBJ1-5; TRBD1 matches at 10 bases. Germline CDR1 SGHNT, CDR2 YYREEE (reference sequence). V trimming: 4 bases; J trimming: 0 bases; junction bases outside the gene matches: 4. The CDR3 spans 16 residues. The CDR3 nucleotides read TGTGCCAGCAGCGATCGGGACAGGGGTAGCAATCAGCCCCAGCATTTT. Its translation is CASSDRDRGSNQPQHF. The whole variable domain, filled in from reference TRBV5-4 and TRBJ1-5, reads ETGVTQSPTHLIKTRGQQVTLRCSSQSGHNTVSWYQQALGQGPQFIFQYYREEENGRGNFPPRFSGLQFPNYSSELNVNALELDDSALYLCASSDRDRGSNQPQHFGDGTRLSIL.

CDR3 protein: CASSEGRGSREQFF. For the CDR3, the DNA is TGTGCCAGCAGTGAGGGGAGGGGGTCGCGGGAGCAGTTCTTC. This chain connects TRBV2 to TRBJ2-1; D is possibly TRBD2 (7 bases). V lost 3 bases and J lost 10, with 16 bases in between. The CDR3 extends over 14 amino acids. Germline lookup yields CDR1 SNHLY and CDR2 FYNNEI.